This TCR beta chain was recovered during a study of blood T cell repertoires in COVID-19. Study-wide background: PBMCs, B-cell-depleted T cells, or T cells provided the cDNA or gDNA that made up the material.

Trimming pared 4 bases from V and 0 bases from J, leaving 16 bases between. The CDR3 runs 17 residues. CDR1 is SGHVS and CDR2 is FQNEAQ in the germline V gene. Libraries were prepared by immunoSEQ multiplex PCR; TCRdb keeps only in-frame clonotypes and omits some of them. The table has 230,000 or so clones, around 80% seen once; the top ten hold about 1.4%. The chain is built from TRBV7-8 and TRBJ2-1; the D gene is possibly TRBD2 (5 bases). The sequenced material came from peripheral blood. The clonotype was recovered from a middle-aged woman who had recovered from COVID-19. As DNA, the CDR3 is TGTGCCAGCAGCTCGGCGCCGCCGGGGAGCTCCTACAATGAGCAGTTCTTC. The encoded protein is CASSSAPPGSSYNEQFF.